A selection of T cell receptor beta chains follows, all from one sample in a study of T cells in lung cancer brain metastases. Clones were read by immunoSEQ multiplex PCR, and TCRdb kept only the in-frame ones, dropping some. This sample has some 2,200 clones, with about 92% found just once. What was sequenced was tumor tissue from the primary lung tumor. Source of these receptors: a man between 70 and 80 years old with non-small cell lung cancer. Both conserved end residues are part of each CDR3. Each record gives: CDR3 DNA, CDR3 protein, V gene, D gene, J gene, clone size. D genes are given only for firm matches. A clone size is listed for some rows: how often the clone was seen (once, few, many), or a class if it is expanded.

TGTGCCAGCATCCGGGGGGCGGGCTATGGCTACACCTTC,CASIRGAGYGYTF,TRBV6-1,.,TRBJ1-2,.
TGTGCCACCAGCAGATCAGGCCTCGGAAACACCATATATTTT,CATSRSGLGNTIYF,TRBV15,.,TRBJ1-3,.
TGTGCCAGCAGCTTTAGCGGGGCCCCCTACGAGCAGTACTTC,CASSFSGAPYEQYF,TRBV5-4,TRBD2,TRBJ2-7,.
TGTGCCAGCGCCCCTCGGGTGGGGGACACTGAAGCTTTCTTT,CASAPRVGDTEAFF,TRBV2,.,TRBJ1-1,once
TGTGCCAGCAGCGGCGCGGGGTCCCAAGGGGAGCAGTTCTTC,CASSGAGSQGEQFF,TRBV28,.,TRBJ2-1,.
TGTGCCAGCAGCTCCCGACCCCAGCGGGGGGGCCTCAATGAGCAGTTCTTC,CASSSRPQRGGLNEQFF,TRBV11-2,TRBD2,TRBJ2-1,.
TGTGCCAGCAGCCCCGCTTCAGGGGGCAGTTCTGGAAACACCATATATTTT,CASSPASGGSSGNTIYF,TRBV7-8,TRBD1,TRBJ1-3,once
TGCGCCAGCAGCCCTGCGACAGGCGCAATGAACACTGAAGCTTTCTTT,CASSPATGAMNTEAFF,TRBV4-1,.,TRBJ1-1,.
TGTGCCAGCTCAACAGGGGCGCGGAACACTGAAGCTTTCTTT,CASSTGARNTEAFF,TRBV18,TRBD1,TRBJ1-1,.
TGTGCCAGCAGCCTCGAGTCTTATCAGCCCCAGCATTTT,CASSLESYQPQHF,TRBV11-2,.,TRBJ1-5,once
TGTGCCAGCAGCTTAGGAGACAGGGGATTAAGCAATCAGCCCCAGCATTTT,CASSLGDRGLSNQPQHF,TRBV7-8,TRBD1,TRBJ1-5,.